Presented here are 20 T cell receptor beta chains from one specimen sequenced in a study of vaccination and CD4 T cells after COVID-19. The treatment was: roughly 11-day PBMC culture with coronavirus spike peptide pools or control peptides (ViraFEST assay). Antigens of these TCRs are unknown. An Oncomine TCR Beta short-read assay was used to sequence the DNA from cultured CD4+ T cells. In TCRdb, the PCR reads were re-called with MiXCR into one record per CDR3 protein. The sample consists of about 20,000 distinct CDR3 sequences, approximately 48% of them appearing once. The sequences come from CD4+ T cells from blood, cultured in vitro, collected before SARS-CoV-2 vaccination. The receptors shown here come from a human donor who had recovered from COVID-19.

A few counts support this clonotype. The chain uses TRBV7-6 and TRBJ1-2, with a weak D call TRBD1 (6 bases). CDR3 size: 14 residues. CDR1 is SGHVS and CDR2 is FNYEAQ in the germline V gene. V lost 5 bases, J lost 2 bases, and 12 bases lay in between. The CDR3 coding sequence is TGTGCCAGCAGCCCCGGGACATCGAACTATGGCTACACCTTC. Protein sequence: CASSPGTSNYGYTF.

CDR3: CASTLDRSLTYEQYF. DNA for the CDR3: TGTGCCAGCACCTTGGACAGGTCTTTGACCTACGAGCAGTACTTC. The gene calls are TRBV6-1 and TRBJ2-7; TRBD1 matches at 7 bases. From germline, CDR1 is MNHNS and CDR2 SASEGT. This CDR3 is 15 amino acids long. Losses at the gene ends were 7 bases for V and 2 bases for J; bases not matched to a gene: 11.

In this sample, this clonotype turned up once. The chain is built from TRBV27 and TRBJ1-5; D perhaps matches TRBD1 (5 bases). CDR3 size: 18 residues. Germline lookup yields CDR1 MNHEY and CDR2 SMNVEV (reference sequence). V was pared by 6 bases and J by 0 bases, with 21 bases between. DNA for the CDR3: TGTGCCAGCAGGAACCTTACCGGGGCGGGATTTAGCAATCAGCCCCAGCATTTT. Amino acids: CASRNLTGAGFSNQPQHF.

The chain links TRBV27 to TRBJ1-2, with 8 bases matching TRBD1. Germline V CDR1 and CDR2: MNHEY, SMNVEV (reference sequence). The CDR3 is 16 amino acids. With 4 bases clipped from V and 0 bases from J, the junction kept 7 bases outside the gene matches. The CDR3 loop reads CASSSGQGAPNYGYTF. The CDR3 region has the DNA TGTGCCAGCAGTTCAGGACAGGGAGCGCCTAACTATGGCTACACCTTC.

The chain joins TRBV4-1 to TRBJ2-7; a possible D gene is TRBD2 (5 bases). Germline loops: CDR1 MGHRA, CDR2 YSYEKL. The ends were cut back, 8 bases at V and 3 bases at J, with 11 bases in the middle. This CDR3 contains 12 residues. The CDR3 here is CASGRGVYEQYF. The DNA of the CDR3 is TGCGCCAGCGGCCGGGGTGTCTACGAGCAGTACTTC.

There are a few counts of this clonotype. This rearrangement joins TRBV7-9 to TRBJ1-4; tentative D call: TRBD1 (5 bases). This CDR3 is 13 amino acids long. Trimming took off 3 bases at V and 7 bases at J, with 9 bases between the two ends. Germline V gene sequence: CDR1 SEHNR, CDR2 FQNEAQ (reference sequence). The chain's CDR3 is CASSFPGGEKLFF. In DNA, the CDR3 is TGTGCCAGCAGCTTTCCGGGGGGTGAAAAACTGTTTTTT.

The chain employs TRBV6-2 or TRBV6-3 and TRBJ2-6, with 9 bases identical to TRBD2. The CDR3 is 19 residues long. Unmatched junction bases numbered 7, after V lost 1 base and J lost 0 bases. The germline V gene has CDR1 MNHEY and CDR2 SVGEGT. The CDR3 protein is CASSYWGLAGFSGANVLTF. The CDR3 DNA is TGTGCCAGCAGTTACTGGGGTCTAGCGGGGTTCTCTGGGGCCAACGTCCTGACTTTC.

This chain uses TRBV6-2 or TRBV6-3 with TRBJ1-2, with D unclear. The ends were cut back, 2 bases at V and 8 bases at J, with 15 bases in the middle. Per the germline V gene, CDR1 is MNHEY and CDR2 is SVGEGT. The CDR3 has 14 residues. The CDR3 bases are TGTGCCAGCAGTTACACCAGAACCCGCGGGGGCTACACCTTC. Encoded protein: CASSYTRTRGGYTF.

The chain has TRBV6-2 or TRBV6-3 and TRBJ1-1; possibly TRBD1 for D (5 bases). Germline CDR1 MNHEY, CDR2 SVGEGT. The CDR3 is 15 amino acids. Trimming removed 2 bases from V and 5 bases from J, with 15 bases in between. The CDR3 sequence: CASSYQSGRDTEAFF. As DNA, the CDR3 is TGTGCCAGCAGTTACCAGTCAGGGAGGGATACTGAAGCTTTCTTT.

This clonotype turned up a few times. The chain combines TRBV7-3 with TRBJ2-7; D may correspond to TRBD1 or TRBD2 (5 bases each). The length of the CDR3 is 15 residues. CDR1 and CDR2 from the germline V gene are SGHTA and FQGTGA. Trimming took off 2 bases at V and 2 bases at J, with 13 bases between the two ends. For the CDR3, the DNA is TGTGCCAGCAGCTTAGGTTCCGGGGCCGCCTACGAGCAGTACTTC. It encodes CASSLGSGAAYEQYF.

This rearrangement joins TRBV7-2 to TRBJ2-5, with D tentatively TRBD2 (5 bases). The germline V and J ends were trimmed by 5 bases and 7 bases, with 17 bases remaining between them. Germline V lookup: CDR1 SGHTA, CDR2 FQGNSA. The CDR3 loop spans 14 amino acids. The CDR3 region has the DNA TGTGCCAGCAGCCCCCTCTTACCCAGCGGGACCCAGTACTTC. This codes for CASSPLLPSGTQYF.

The chain recombines TRBV29-1 with TRBJ1-5, with 9 bases identical to TRBD1. Germline V gene data show CDR1 as SQVTM and CDR2 as ANQGSEA. With 6 bases clipped from V and 7 bases from J, the junction kept 10 bases outside the gene matches. This CDR3 has 14 residues. The CDR3 bases are TGCAGCGTAGTAACAGGGGGCGCAGGGCAGCCCCAGCATTTT. Its protein is CSVVTGGAGQPQHF.

The rearrangement links TRBV6-1 to TRBJ1-1; D uncertain. The V end was cut by 5 bases, the J end by 1 base, with 5 bases between. The CDR3 totals 12 residues. Germline-derived CDR1 and CDR2 are MNHNS and SASEGT. The DNA of the CDR3 is TGTGCCAGCAGTCGCGGGAACACTGAAGCTTTCTTT. It encodes CASSRGNTEAFF.

CDR3: CARHWWTGAGNTIYF. The CDR3 region has the DNA TGTGCCAGACACTGGTGGACAGGGGCTGGAAACACCATATATTTT. The chain carries TRBV7-9 and TRBJ1-3, with 9 bases matching TRBD1. There are 15 residues in the CDR3. Losses at the gene ends were 9 bases for V and 2 bases for J; bases not matched to a gene: 8. Germline CDR1 SEHNR, CDR2 FQNEAQ (reference sequence). Together with reference TRBV7-9 and TRBJ1-3, the CDR3 gives the full variable domain: DTGVSQNPRHKITKRGQNVTFRCDPISEHNRLYWYRQTLGQGPEFLTYFQNEAQLEKSRLLSDRFSAERPKGSFSTLEIQRTEQGDSAMYLCARHWWTGAGNTIYFGEGSWLTVV.

J is TRBJ1-5 and V is TRBV4-2, with TRBD1 matching over 9 bases. The V gene's germline CDR1 is LGHNA and CDR2 YNFKEQ. The CDR3 is 15 amino acids. V shed 0 bases and J 5 bases; nucleotides not matched to a gene: 2. In nucleotides, the CDR3 is TGTGCCAGCAGCCAAGATTGGGACAGGGATCAGCCCCAGCATTTT. Protein product: CASSQDWDRDQPQHF.

The V and J genes are TRBV20-1 and TRBJ1-3, with D unresolved. There are 15 residues in the CDR3. Germline V gene lookup returns CDR1 DFQATT and CDR2 SNEGSKA (reference sequence). V shed 3 bases and J shed 0 bases, with 12 bases lying between them. This chain's CDR3 is CSASSSADSGNTIYF. CDR3 DNA: TGCAGTGCTAGTAGCAGCGCCGACTCTGGAAACACCATATATTTT.

Only a few counts were recorded for this clonotype. In nucleotides, the CDR3 is TGTGCCAGCAAGAAGGACAGGGCGGGGACCGGGGAGCTGTTTTTT. It is translated as CASKKDRAGTGELFF. The chain employs TRBV6-4 and TRBJ2-2; 8 bases are shared with TRBD1. Germline V lookup: CDR1 MRHNA, CDR2 SNTAGT. Trimming removed 7 bases from V and 5 bases from J; junction bases left unmatched: 9. This CDR3 spans 15 amino acids.

CDR3 protein: CASRGMSGGTDTQYF. The CDR3 DNA sequence: TGTGCCAGCAGGGGGATGAGCGGGGGCACAGATACGCAGTATTTT. The chain is built from TRBV6-2 or TRBV6-3 and TRBJ2-3; 7 bases align to TRBD2. The V gene end was trimmed by 6 bases and the J gene end by 1 base; junction bases not matched to a gene: 7. CDR3 size: 15 residues. Germline V gene lookup returns CDR1 MNHEY and CDR2 SVGEGT.

This clonotype was seen more than once but under ten times. The genes are TRBV15 and TRBJ1-2; 8 bases are a match to TRBD1. With 1 base clipped from V and 4 bases from J, the junction kept 5 bases outside the gene matches. Per the germline V gene, CDR1 is LNHNV and CDR2 is YYDKDF (reference sequence). This CDR3 comprises 15 residues. The CDR3 DNA reads as TGTGCCACCAGCAGAGGCTCTCAGGGGGCCTATGGCTACACCTTC. As protein: CATSRGSQGAYGYTF.

This clonotype showed up just a few times. The CDR3 is CASSLAAEQYF. The CDR3, as DNA: TGTGCCAGCAGTTTAGCGGCCGAGCAGTACTTC. V and J are TRBV12-3 or TRBV12-4 and TRBJ2-7; D gene ambiguous. The CDR3 is 11 residues long. Trimming took 0 bases from V and 6 from J, leaving 3 bases between them.